These 17 T cell receptor beta chains were sequenced from one sample in a study of blood T cell repertoires in COVID-19. TCRdb's table, derived via immunoSEQ multiplex PCR, lists solely in-frame clones and lacks some. The sample lists about 60,000 clones; 65% to 80% were seen once. The specimen sequenced was peripheral blood. These receptors came from a woman between 65 and 79 years old with acute or convalescent COVID-19.

This chain connects TRBV20-1 to TRBJ1-1; D call uncertain. This CDR3 is built from 12 residues. In germline, CDR1 is DFQATT, CDR2 SNEGSKA (reference sequence). Trimming removed 3 bases at V and 4 bases at J, with 9 bases between. The CDR3 protein is CSASKGGTEAFF. Here the CDR3 DNA reads TGCAGTGCTAGTAAGGGAGGCACTGAAGCTTTCTTT.

By share of the sample, this clone is medium-sized. The rearrangement joins TRBV5-1 to TRBJ2-2; tentatively, D is TRBD2 (6 bases). Germline V CDR1 and CDR2: SGHRS, YFSETQ. V was clipped by 0 bases and J by 11 bases, with 8 bases between them. This CDR3 is 12 amino acids long. In DNA form, the CDR3 reads TGCGCCAGCAGCTTGGCGGGGGTAGAGCTGTTTTTT. It yields the protein CASSLAGVELFF.

This sequence joins TRBV14 and TRBJ2-3; a possible D gene is TRBD1 (6 bases). The CDR3 runs to 15 residues. Germline-derived CDR1 and CDR2 are SGHDN and FVKESK. The V and J ends lost 4 bases and 0 bases respectively, with 11 bases between them. CDR3 bases: TGTGCCAGCAGCCTATATACAGGGAGCACAGATACGCAGTATTTT. This codes for CASSLYTGSTDTQYF.

The chain carries TRBV4-2 and TRBJ1-4; D unclear. The germline gives CDR1 LGHNA, CDR2 YNFKEQ. Trimming cost V 1 base and J 6 bases, with 12 bases left between them. The CDR3 extends over 15 amino acids. CDR3 residues: CASSQGRDSDEKLFF. The CDR3 nucleotides are TGTGCCAGCAGCCAAGGACGGGATTCGGATGAAAAACTGTTTTTT.

The chain employs TRBV19 and TRBJ1-5; D is unresolved. Germline CDR1 reads LNHDA; CDR2 reads SQIVND (reference sequence). Trimming pared 6 bases from V and 2 bases from J, leaving 8 bases between. There are 13 residues in the CDR3. In nucleotides, the CDR3 is TGTGCCAGTAGACGGGAGGGCAATCAGCCCCAGCATTTT. As protein: CASRREGNQPQHF.

The V gene is TRBV19, the J gene TRBJ1-1; the D gene is possibly TRBD1 (6 bases). V gave up 0 bases and J gave up 1 base, with 9 bases separating them. CDR1 and CDR2 from the germline V gene are LNHDA and SQIVND (reference sequence). This CDR3 comprises 15 residues. This chain's CDR3 is CASSIEGGRNTEAFF. CDR3 DNA sequence: TGTGCCAGTAGTATAGAGGGGGGGCGGAACACTGAAGCTTTCTTT. Together with reference TRBV19 and TRBJ1-1, the CDR3 gives the full variable domain: DGGITQSPKYLFRKEGQNVTLSCEQNLNHDAMYWYRQDPGQGLRLIYYSQIVNDFQKGDIAEGYSVSREKKESFPLTVTSAQKNPTAFYLCASSIEGGRNTEAFFGQGTRLTVV.

The V and J genes are TRBV10-3 and TRBJ2-5, with TRBD1 matching over 8 bases. Germline CDR1 reads ENHRY; CDR2 reads SYGVKD. Losses at the gene ends were 5 bases for V and 4 bases for J; bases not matched to a gene: 3. This CDR3 has 13 amino acids. The CDR3 reads CAISKTGGETQYF. The CDR3 DNA is TGTGCCATCAGTAAAACAGGGGGAGAGACCCAGTACTTC.

The chain is built from TRBV10-3 and TRBJ2-1, with 7 bases aligning to TRBD2. V lost 0 bases, J lost 9 bases, and 5 bases stayed unmatched. The germline CDR1 and CDR2 sequences are ENHRY and SYGVKD. CDR3 length: 14 amino acids. In DNA form, the CDR3 reads TGTGCCATCAGTGAGTCGGGCGGGGGTGGTGAGCAGTTCTTC. It specifies CAISESGGGGEQFF.

The chain is built from TRBV9 and TRBJ2-4, with 11 bases lining up with TRBD2. The V gene end was trimmed by 2 bases and the J gene end by 3 bases; junction bases not matched to a gene: 10. The CDR3 is made up of 18 amino acids. CDR1 SGDLS and CDR2 YYNGEE come from the germline V gene. The CDR3 DNA is TGTGCCAGCAGCGTGGGGACTAGCGGACCCAGTGGCAAAAACATTCAGTACTTC. This translates into CASSVGTSGPSGKNIQYF.

The J gene is TRBJ2-3, the V gene TRBV12-5; TRBD2 matches 8 bases. CDR1 is LGHNT, CDR2 FRNRAP, per germline. This CDR3 spans 12 amino acids. J was trimmed by 3 bases and V by 9 bases; bases with no gene match: 2. CDR3 nucleotides: TGTGCTAGCCGGGGGGGAACAGATACGCAGTATTTT. Amino acids: CASRGGTDTQYF.

The chain has TRBV11-2 and TRBJ2-3; tentative D call: TRBD1 (5 bases). V was pared by 3 bases and J by 4 bases, with 11 bases between. Germline CDR1 SGHAT, CDR2 FQNNGV. The CDR3 contains 14 residues. For the CDR3, the DNA is TGTGCCAGCAGCTTCGGTAGGGGATCAGATACGCAGTATTTT. It codes for CASSFGRGSDTQYF.

This clone was found once. The chain is built from TRBV19 and TRBJ1-1; 7 bases line up with TRBD1. V gave up 6 bases and J gave up 3 bases; unmatched junction bases: 13. CDR1 LNHDA and CDR2 SQIVND come from the germline V gene (reference sequence). The CDR3 is 16 amino acids. The DNA of the CDR3 is TGTGCCAGTAGACTATCGACAGGGTTAAGCTACACTGAAGCTTTCTTT. It codes for CASRLSTGLSYTEAFF.

This clone was seen more than once but under ten times. The chain carries TRBV4-1 and TRBJ1-6; D is possibly TRBD1 (6 bases). CDR3 length equals 18 residues. V lost 2 bases, J lost 6 bases, and 20 bases lay in between. Germline values: CDR1 MGHRA, CDR2 YSYEKL. The CDR3 region has the DNA TGCGCCAGCAGCCAACAGCTTTCGGGAGGGGGTTTTAATTCACCCCTCCACTTT. Translation gives CASSQQLSGGGFNSPLHF.

This chain uses TRBV12-1 with TRBJ1-2; TRBD1 is taken as the D call from the table, unchecked against the DNA. TRBV12-1 is given as a pseudogene. There are 16 residues in the CDR3. This chain's CDR3 is CASSFGARQGRNGYTF. CDR3 bases: TGTGCCAGCAGCTTTGGGGCACGACAGGGGAGGAATGGCTACACCTTC.

This chain connects TRBV11-3 to TRBJ2-4, with 10 bases lining up with TRBD1. Germline trimming cut 5 bases from V and 1 base from J; bases unmatched to any gene: 2. CDR3 length: 15 residues. Germline V gene data show CDR1 as SGHNT and CDR2 as YENEEA. The CDR3 coding sequence is TGTGCCAGCAGCGGGGGACAGGGGGCCAAAAACATTCAGTACTTC. It is translated as CASSGGQGAKNIQYF.

This chain joins TRBV6-5 and TRBJ2-5, with 8 bases that match TRBD2. The V segment lost 7 bases and the J segment 3 bases; nucleotides outside the gene matches: 10. CDR1 is MNHEY, CDR2 SVGAGI, per germline. The CDR3 length is 15 residues. CDR3 coding DNA: TGTGCCAGCACAGGGACTAGGCGCACCAAAGAGACCCAGTACTTC. Protein product: CASTGTRRTKETQYF.

The gene calls are TRBV30 and TRBJ1-4, with D possibly matching TRBD1 (5 bases). CDR1 and CDR2 (germline): GTSNPN, SVGIG (reference sequence). The CDR3 is made up of 15 amino acids. V was trimmed by 2 bases and J by 1 base, leaving 11 bases between them. CDR3 loop: CAWSSGGITNEKLFF. The CDR3 DNA is TGTGCCTGGAGTTCGGGGGGGATAACTAATGAAAAACTGTTTTTT.